This passage covers 31 T cell receptor beta chains from one sample sequenced in a study of tumor and adjacent non-tumor tissue in lung cancer. RNA was extracted from bulk tissue without any cell sorting. The library came from three nested PCR rounds adapted from ARM-PCR protocols. TCRdb re-derived calls from the multiplex PCR reads in MiXCR, one entry per CDR3 protein. Among some 78,000 distinct CDR3 sequences listed, around 86% were seen once. The sample consisted of lung tumor tissue. These receptors came from a woman in her fifties or sixties with non-small cell lung cancer.

For this clonotype: The CDR3 carries no conserved terminal phenylalanine or tryptophan, so it likely arises from a read error. This chain links TRBV11-3 with TRBJ2-3; D unresolved. Germline V gene lookup returns CDR1 SGHNT and CDR2 YENEEA. This CDR3 region has 14 residues. The CDR3 coding sequence is TGTGCCAGCAGCTTGGACCCCGGCACAAATACGCAGTATTTG. Protein product: CASSLDPGTNTQYL.

As regards this clonotype: One end of the junction does not line up with germline, which may come from a read error. The chain recombines TRBV20-1 with TRBJ2-1, with 8 nucleotides matching TRBD2. CDR3 length: 15 amino acids. Per germline, CDR1 DFQATT and CDR2 SNEGSKA (reference sequence). CDR3 region: CSARATSGTYNELFF. For the CDR3, the DNA is TGCAGTGCTAGAGCAACTAGCGGAACCTACAATGAGCTGTTCTTC.

This clonotype was picked up one time. The gene calls are TRBV20-1 and TRBJ2-7; D might be TRBD2 (5 bases). The CDR3 contains 15 residues. CDR1 and CDR2 from the germline V gene are DFQATT and SNEGSKA (reference sequence). Between the trimmed V and J ends, which lost 6 bases and 4 bases, there was a span of 22 bases. DNA of the CDR3: TGCAGTGCCCAGAAACCGCGACTAACGGGATACGAGCAGTACTTC. Translated: CSAQKPRLTGYEQYF.

The CDR3 reads CARSLVRVGGYTF. The CDR3 nucleotides are TGTGCTAGGAGTTTGGTCAGGGTCGGGGGCTACACCTTC. The V call is TRBV12-3 or TRBV12-4, the J call TRBJ1-2; D may be TRBD1 (5 bases). This CDR3 is built from 13 residues.

About this clonotype itself: The germline gene is not matched at one end of the junction; a read error may be the cause. The chain joins TRBV6-1 to TRBJ1-6; weak D call: TRBD1 (6 bases). CDR1 is MNHNS and CDR2 is SASEGT in the germline V gene. CDR3 length equals 16 residues. The CDR3 here is CASSETVGAESSPLQF. In DNA, the CDR3 is TGTGCCAGCAGTGAAACGGTGGGGGCAGAGAGTTCACCCCTCCAATTT.

For this clonotype: Compared with germline, one end of the junction differs, possibly owing to a read error. V is TRBV6-1 and J is TRBJ2-4; 7 positions agree with TRBD1. Germline lookup yields CDR1 MNHNS and CDR2 SASEGT. The CDR3 has 15 residues. DNA of the CDR3: TGTACCAGCAGTGACAGGGTTCCTCTGCCAAACGTTCAGTACTTC. Its translation is CTSSDRVPLPNVQYF.

A remark on this clonotype: It may be a read error: a sequence one base away is much more abundant. V usage is TRBV14 and J usage is TRBJ2-5; possible D gene TRBD2, 5 bases. Trimming removed 8 bases from V and 9 bases from J, with 19 bases in between. CDR3 length: 13 residues. Per the germline V gene, CDR1 is SGHDN and CDR2 is FVKESK. Written as DNA, the CDR3 is TGTGCCAGCGGCCCCACGCCTGAGAGGGCCCAGTACTTC. Protein sequence: CASGPTPERAQYF.

For this clonotype: The junction does not match germline at one end; this may be a read error. The rearrangement joins TRBV20-1 to TRBJ2-7, with D unclear. From germline, CDR1 is DFQATT and CDR2 SNEGSKA (reference sequence). The CDR3 has 14 amino acids. The CDR3 sequence: CSVSHSQSSYEQYF. Written as DNA, the CDR3 is TGCAGTGTTAGTCATTCCCAGAGCTCCTATGAGCAGTACTTC.

The chain joins TRBV6-6 to TRBJ1-1; 9 nucleotides agree with TRBD1. Germline V gene sequence: CDR1 MNHNY, CDR2 SVGAGI (reference sequence). This CDR3 comprises 15 residues. The CDR3 nucleotides are TGTACCAACACCGAAGTGGGACAGGGATTTCCTGAAGCTTTCTTT. Translation: CTNTEVGQGFPEAFF.

Concerning this clonotype itself: The junction departs from the called germline gene at one end, perhaps through a read error. The chain recombines TRBV7-8 with TRBJ1-2; TRBD1 might be the D (6 bases). The germline gives CDR1 SGHVS, CDR2 FQNEAQ. The CDR3 loop spans 14 amino acids. The CDR3 bases are TGTGCCAGCAGCCCAGGCGGACAGATTGGTGGCTACATCTTC. Encoded protein: CASSPGGQIGGYIF.

A word on this clonotype: Compared with germline, one end of the junction differs, possibly owing to a read error. V and J are TRBV6-2 or TRBV6-3 and TRBJ2-5, with D possibly TRBD2 on 5 matching bases. CDR1 is MNHEY and CDR2 is SVGEGT in the germline V gene. The CDR3 covers 15 residues. The CDR3, as DNA: TGTGTCAGCAGTTCCCACCGGGCCGAAAGGGAGACCCAGTATTTC. Its translation is CVSSSHRAERETQYF.

Remarks on this clonotype: A read error may be the cause here, since a much bigger clone is one base away. This likely comes from a read error, as the CDR3 has no conserved phenylalanine or tryptophan at its end. This rearrangement joins TRBV7-8 to TRBJ2-7; D uncertain. The CDR3 spans 11 residues. The germline V gene has CDR1 SGHVS and CDR2 FQNEAQ. Deletions cut 5 bases from V and 3 bases from J, with 5 bases between. The CDR3 DNA is TGTGCCAGCAGCCGTAACTACGAGCAGTACTCC. The encoded protein is CASSRNYEQYS.

This chain links TRBV29-1 with TRBJ2-5, with D possibly matching TRBD2 (6 bases). The CDR3 extends over 14 amino acids. The germline CDR1 and CDR2 sequences are SQVTM and ANQGSEA. Trimming took off 6 bases at V and 7 bases at J, with 21 bases between the two ends. CDR3 loop: CSVRDWGAWVTQYF. As DNA, the CDR3 is TGCAGCGTCCGGGACTGGGGCGCATGGGTGACCCAGTACTTC.

The gene calls are TRBV6-6 and TRBJ1-1; 9 bases line up with TRBD1. The CDR3 extends over 15 amino acids. The junction had 12 bases not matched to a gene; V was cut back by 7 bases and J by 6 bases. Germline assignment: CDR1 MNHNY and CDR2 SVGAGI (reference sequence). The DNA for the CDR3 is TGTGCCAGCACTGAAGCGGGACAGGGACTTCCTGAAGCTTTCTTT. Amino acids: CASTEAGQGLPEAFF.

This chain connects TRBV6-5 to TRBJ2-1, with TRBD2 matching over 11 bases. The V segment lost 6 bases and the J segment 9 bases; nucleotides outside the gene matches: 10. The CDR3 loop spans 15 amino acids. CDR1 and CDR2 (germline): MNHEY, SVGAGI. CDR3 coding DNA: TGTGCCAGCAGAATCTGGACTAGCGGGTTGGGTGAGCAGTTCTTC. It is translated as CASRIWTSGLGEQFF.

The chain has TRBV12-5 and TRBJ2-1; tentative D call: TRBD1 (6 bases). Deletions cut 6 bases from V and 12 bases from J, with 21 bases between. Germline CDR1 reads LGHNT; CDR2 reads FRNRAP. This CDR3 is built from 14 residues. The CDR3 loop is CASGLDIGGRGQFF. The CDR3 region has the DNA TGTGCTAGTGGACTTGATATAGGGGGACGGGGGCAGTTCTTC.

This clonotype was recorded only once. This rearrangement joins TRBV11-2 to TRBJ2-1; a weak D match, TRBD2 (5 bases). The V gene's germline CDR1 is SGHAT and CDR2 FQNNGV. This CDR3 has 15 amino acids. The V gene lost 1 base and the J gene lost 5 bases, with 12 bases spanning the gap. The DNA of the CDR3 is TGTGCCAGCAGCTTAGCGGGAAACTGTCACAATGAGCAGTTCTTC. This gives the protein CASSLAGNCHNEQFF.

With respect to this clonotype: Compared with germline, one end of the junction differs, possibly owing to a read error. The rearrangement links TRBV6-5 to TRBJ1-3; D is uncertain. The CDR3 spans 15 residues. In germline, CDR1 is MNHEY, CDR2 SVGAGI. Written as DNA, the CDR3 is TGTACCAGGAGTTTTACCGGGCCAAAAGGCCGCACCATATATTTT. This codes for CTRSFTGPKGRTIYF.

The chain is built from TRBV10-3 and TRBJ2-7; the D gene is possibly TRBD2 (6 bases). Trimming shortened V by 8 bases and J by 2 bases, and 19 bases separated the two germline ends. Germline CDR1 and CDR2: ENHRY and SYGVKD. CDR3 length: 15 amino acids. The CDR3 loop is CAISRLVRSTYEQYF. In nucleotides, the CDR3 is TGTGCCATCTCAAGACTAGTAAGGAGTACCTACGAGCAGTACTTC.

Worth noting for this clonotype: One junction end does not reproduce the germline sequence, and a read error may be involved. CDR3 sequence reads: CASSRPAGSETQCF. The CDR3 DNA reads TGTGCCAGCAGCCGACCAGCGGGATCTGAGACCCAGTGCTTC. This rearrangement joins TRBV12-3 or TRBV12-4 to TRBJ2-5; 7 bases map to TRBD2. This CDR3 has 14 residues.

The J gene is TRBJ2-7, the V gene TRBV20-1; 7 bases align to TRBD2. This CDR3 spans 14 amino acids. Germline V CDR1 and CDR2: DFQATT, SNEGSKA (reference sequence). Losses at the gene ends were 6 bases for V and 4 bases for J; bases not matched to a gene: 12. CDR3 sequence: CSALAGAERYEQYF. CDR3 coding DNA: TGCAGTGCCCTGGCGGGAGCAGAAAGGTACGAGCAGTACTTC.

This clonotype was recorded only once. Without the conserved terminal phenylalanine or tryptophan, this CDR3 likely stems from a read error. CDR3 DNA: TGTGCCACCAGTGACTGGGTTATCCAAGAGACCCAGTACTTA. This codes for CATSDWVIQETQYL. This chain links TRBV24-1 with TRBJ2-5; D remains unclear. Germline CDR1 and CDR2: KGHDR and SFDVKD. CDR3 size: 14 residues. Trimming pared 4 bases from V and 1 base from J, leaving 9 bases between.

On this clonotype: A junction boundary mismatches the germline segment, possibly from a read error. V gene TRBV24-1 combines with J gene TRBJ2-1, with D unresolved. CDR1 is KGHDR, CDR2 SFDVKD, per germline. The CDR3 has 16 residues. The CDR3 DNA is TGTGTCACCAGTATGGCCAGTAGCAGATCCTACAATGAACAGTTCTTC. This codes for CVTSMASSRSYNEQFF.

Concerning this clonotype itself: A much bigger clone sits one base away, suggesting this may be a read error. The chain recombines TRBV5-5 with TRBJ2-7, with D unclear. This CDR3 region has 14 residues. The germline V and J ends were trimmed by 0 bases and 1 base, with 8 bases remaining between them. CDR1 SGHKS and CDR2 YYEKEE come from the germline V gene (reference sequence). The CDR3 spells CASSLVGPSYEQYF. The CDR3 nucleotides read TGTGCCAGCAGCTTGGTTGGGCCATCCTACGAGCAGTACTTC. The entire variable domain, with the rest obtained from reference TRBV5-5 and TRBJ2-7, is as follows: DAGVTQSPTHLIKTRGQQVTLRCSPISGHKSVSWYQQVLGQGPQFIFQYYEKEERGRGNFPDRFSARQFPNYSSELNVNALLLGDSALYLCASSLVGPSYEQYFGPGTRLTVT.

A note on this clonotype: The conserved phenylalanine or tryptophan is not found at the CDR3 terminus, so this likely reflects a read error. The V gene is TRBV5-6, the J gene TRBJ2-1, with D tentatively TRBD2 (6 bases). Germline loops: CDR1 SGHDT, CDR2 YYEEEE. The CDR3 has 18 amino acids. Trimming took 2 bases from V and 13 from J, leaving 31 bases between them. In DNA, the CDR3 is TGTGCCAGCAGCTTCTATGGGACTGTCCGGCCCGAGTACAATGCACAGTTCTAC. It is translated as CASSFYGTVRPEYNAQFY.

A word on this clonotype: This is likely a read error, given that the CDR3 carries no conserved phenylalanine or tryptophan at its end. The chain joins TRBV20-1 to TRBJ1-4; no clear D gene. Germline CDR1 DFQATT, CDR2 SNEGSKA (reference sequence). V lost 0 bases and J lost 8, with 16 bases in between. CDR3 length: 15 residues. For the CDR3, the DNA is TGCAGTGCTAGAGATCCATCGGGAGCGGGGGAAAAACTGTTTTAT. It is translated as CSARDPSGAGEKLFY.

With respect to this clonotype: The junction and the germline gene differ at one end; a read error may be behind it. The V gene is TRBV4-1, the J gene TRBJ2-1; 10 nucleotides agree with TRBD1. Germline-derived CDR1 and CDR2 are MGHRA and YSYEKL. The CDR3 contains 13 residues. CDR3 DNA: TGCACCAGCAGCCGAGAGTGGACAGGGGGAGAGTTCTTC. Its protein is CTSSREWTGGEFF.

The V gene is TRBV10-3, the J gene TRBJ2-3; D unresolved. Trimming pared 2 bases from V and 0 bases from J, leaving 9 bases between. This CDR3 has 15 amino acids. The V gene's germline CDR1 is ENHRY and CDR2 SYGVKD. The CDR3 sequence: CAISERTTSTDTQYF. The DNA of the CDR3 is TGTGCCATCAGTGAGAGAACAACTAGCACAGATACGCAGTATTTT.

This clonotype occurred once. Its ends do not fully match the called genes, so a read error is possible. This sequence joins TRBV4-1 and TRBJ2-5; D not resolved. CDR1 is MGHRA, CDR2 YSYEKL, per germline. This CDR3 is built from 16 residues. As DNA, the CDR3 is TGCGCCAGGAGCCAAGCCAAGAGGAACGGCCGAGAGACCCAGTGCTTC. This translates into CARSQAKRNGRETQCF.

This clonotype was seen a single time. At one end the junction does not follow the germline gene, possibly because of a read error. The chain is built from TRBV20-1 and TRBJ1-5, with D possibly matching TRBD1 (5 bases). The CDR3 runs 16 residues. CDR1 is DFQATT, CDR2 SNEGSKA, per germline (reference sequence). The CDR3 sequence is CSARVGGRRGNQSQHF. DNA for the CDR3: TGCAGTGCTAGAGTCGGGGGAAGGAGAGGCAATCAGTCCCAGCATTTT.

V is TRBV6-1 and J is TRBJ2-7, with a weak D call TRBD2 (6 bases). Germline CDR1 MNHNS, CDR2 SASEGT. The CDR3 runs 13 residues. Trimming left V 9 bases short and J 0 bases short, with 12 bases between. The CDR3 loop reads CASTSLFSYEQYF. In nucleotides, the CDR3 is TGTGCCAGTACTAGCTTATTCTCCTACGAGCAGTACTTC.